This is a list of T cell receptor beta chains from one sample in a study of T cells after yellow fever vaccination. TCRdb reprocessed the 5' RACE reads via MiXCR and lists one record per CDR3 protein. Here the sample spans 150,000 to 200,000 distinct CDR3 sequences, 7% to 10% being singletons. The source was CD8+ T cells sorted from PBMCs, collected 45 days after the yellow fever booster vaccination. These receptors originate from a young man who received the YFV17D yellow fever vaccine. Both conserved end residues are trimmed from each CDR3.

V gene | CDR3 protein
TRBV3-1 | ASSSRPTRDGELF
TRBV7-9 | ASSPSGSFYNEQF
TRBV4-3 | ASSQLMTVVNSPLH
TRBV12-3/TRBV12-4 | ASSTSGVSSYNEQF
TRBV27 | ASSLSSGGLYYEQY
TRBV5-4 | ASSFRGRTDTQY
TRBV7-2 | ASSLGLAGAPGWHTQY
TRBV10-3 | AISDRGVGYT
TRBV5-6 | ASSPDGSYEQY
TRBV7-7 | ASSLGQGGEQF
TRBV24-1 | AIGDRDDQPQH
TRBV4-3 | ASSQPTGGNTGELF
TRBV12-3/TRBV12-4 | ASSLSPGGYEQY
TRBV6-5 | ASRLGQTLKDTQY
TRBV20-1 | SARDRTSAFGTQY
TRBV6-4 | ASSTSGGPTDTQY